This TCR beta chain originates from a study of OX40 agonist ivuxolimab in advanced cancers. Looked up from germline, CDR1 is LNHDA and CDR2 is SQIVND (reference sequence). The length of the CDR3 is 15 residues. Unmatched junction bases numbered 7, after V lost 5 bases and J lost 6 bases. The data were produced by immunoSEQ multiplex PCR, yet TCRdb's version contains in-frame clones alone and is incomplete. The repertoire holds about 19,000 clones, with around 80% as singletons. Excluded were patients having autoimmune disease history or systemic immunosuppression. This chain links TRBV19 with TRBJ2-1; the match to TRBD2 covers 10 bases. Sequences were derived from CD4+ or CD8+ T cells sorted from blood, sampled in a trial of the OX40 agonist ivuxolimab. This sequence originates from an adult with an advanced solid tumor such as melanoma, head and neck, liver or kidney cancer. The CDR3 DNA reads TGTGCCAGTAGTTTATTAGCGGGGGGATTCAATGAGCAGTTCTTC. It specifies CASSLLAGGFNEQFF.